Listed here are 23 T cell receptor beta chains from one sample, sequenced in a study of shared T cell receptors in the human thymus. The data were produced by immunoSEQ multiplex PCR, yet TCRdb's version contains in-frame clones alone and is incomplete. The data contain roughly 660,000 clones, over 75% of them singletons. Separately, the same data were catalogued under a study of human thymus T cells.

Sequenced sample: thymocytes. The receptors were gathered from a boy less than two years old with a congenital heart defect.

As concerns this clone: One junction end disagrees with the germline gene, perhaps due to a read error. The V call is TRBV20-1, the J call TRBJ2-7; D remains unclear. This CDR3 comprises 9 residues. Germline V lookup: CDR1 DFQATT, CDR2 SNEGSKA (reference sequence). CDR3 bases: TGCAGTGCTAGAGTAACTACCGACTTC. Translating it yields CSARVTTDF.

The DNA of the CDR3 is TGCGCCAGCAGCTTGCAGGGGCGAGAGGAGACCCAGTACTTC. Amino acid sequence: CASSLQGREETQYF. This chain links TRBV5-1 with TRBJ2-5; tentatively, D is TRBD1 (6 bases). The V gene's germline CDR1 is SGHRS and CDR2 YFSETQ. V was shortened by 1 base and J by 5 bases, with 12 bases between the two germline ends. CDR3 length: 14 amino acids.

This chain connects TRBV5-1 to TRBJ2-5; no definite D call. The CDR3 covers 12 residues. V was trimmed by 7 bases and J by 7 bases, leaving 14 bases between them. CDR1 SGHRS and CDR2 YFSETQ come from the germline V gene. The CDR3 DNA follows: TGCGCCAGCGGCTACTCCCCGGGGACCCAGTACTTC. Translated, it gives CASGYSPGTQYF.

V and J are TRBV10-3 and TRBJ2-5, with 13 bases matching TRBD2. Unmatched junction bases numbered 2, after V lost 0 bases and J lost 4 bases. CDR1 is ENHRY, CDR2 SYGVKD, per germline. This CDR3 contains 16 residues. The chain's CDR3 is CAISESTSGRLETQYF. The CDR3 DNA reads TGTGCCATCAGTGAGTCGACTAGCGGGAGGTTAGAGACCCAGTACTTC.

V gene TRBV18 combines with J gene TRBJ2-5; tentative D call: TRBD1 (5 bases). The CDR3 length is 13 residues. From germline, CDR1 is KGHSH and CDR2 LQKENI. V gave up 5 bases and J gave up 3 bases, with 10 bases separating them. The DNA for the CDR3 is TGTGCCAGCTCAAGTGTCAGGGAAGAGACCCAGTACTTC. This gives the protein CASSSVREETQYF. Full variable domain (remainder filled in from reference TRBV18 and TRBJ2-5): NAGVMQNPRHLVRRRGQEARLRCSPMKGHSHVYWYRQLPEEGLKFMVYLQKENIIDESGMPKERFSAEFPKEGPSILRIQQVVRGDSAAYFCASSSVREETQYFGPGTRLLVL.

The CDR3 is CASSFWRAGANVLTF. CDR3 nucleotide sequence: TGTGCCAGCAGCTTCTGGAGGGCTGGGGCCAACGTCCTGACTTTC. This chain uses TRBV5-4 with TRBJ2-6, with TRBD2 as a possible D gene (6 bases). The CDR3 length is 15 residues. In germline, CDR1 is SGHNT, CDR2 YYREEE (reference sequence). Between the trimmed V and J ends, which lost 2 bases and 2 bases, there was a span of 8 bases.

The chain has TRBV10-3 and TRBJ1-1; tentatively, D is TRBD1 (5 bases). The CDR3 contains 16 residues. Looked up from germline, CDR1 is ENHRY and CDR2 is SYGVKD. V was pared by 0 bases and J by 1 base, with 12 bases between. DNA for the CDR3: TGTGCCATCAGTGAGTCGGGGGGGAGGGGGAACACTGAAGCTTTCTTT. This gives the protein CAISESGGRGNTEAFF.

J is TRBJ2-1 and V is TRBV13; D remains ambiguous. Per germline, CDR1 PRHDT and CDR2 FYEKMQ (reference sequence). V shed 0 bases and J shed 0 bases, with 6 bases lying between them. The CDR3 sequence is 15 residues long. Written as DNA, the CDR3 is TGTGCCAGCAGCTTAGGCGAGAGCTCCTACAATGAGCAGTTCTTC. Its protein is CASSLGESSYNEQFF.

This rearrangement joins TRBV9 to TRBJ2-3; 12 positions match TRBD2. The germline V gene has CDR1 SGDLS and CDR2 YYNGEE. Unmatched junction bases numbered 12, after V lost 4 bases and J lost 0 bases. This CDR3 is 19 amino acids long. Here the CDR3 DNA reads TGTGCCAGCAGCCCCCCGGCTAGCGGGAGGGCCGTTAGCACAGATACGCAGTATTTT. Translation: CASSPPASGRAVSTDTQYF.

This CDR3 is CASSQAVLAGGTDTQYF. The CDR3 DNA sequence: TGCGCCAGCAGCCAGGCGGTTCTAGCGGGAGGCACAGATACGCAGTATTTT. This chain joins TRBV4-1 and TRBJ2-3; 10 bases agree with TRBD2. Losses at the gene ends were 3 bases for V and 1 base for J; bases not matched to a gene: 7. The CDR3 is made up of 17 amino acids. Germline loops: CDR1 MGHRA, CDR2 YSYEKL.

This sequence joins TRBV6-1 and TRBJ1-5; D not resolved. Trimming left V 3 bases short and J 6 bases short, with 15 bases between. The germline gives CDR1 MNHNS, CDR2 SASEGT. This CDR3 contains 15 residues. DNA of the CDR3: TGTGCCAGCAGTGAGTGGTGGCGGGAGAGTCAGCCCCAGCATTTT. Translated, it gives CASSEWWRESQPQHF.

The chain recombines TRBV2 with TRBJ2-7; D perhaps matches TRBD2 (5 bases). Per germline, CDR1 SNHLY and CDR2 FYNNEI. Trimming left V 8 bases short and J 5 bases short, with 10 bases between. The length of the CDR3 is 11 residues. As DNA, the CDR3 is TGTGCCAGCTTCGGAGGCCACGAGCAGTACTTC. Its protein product is CASFGGHEQYF.

The V gene is TRBV6-5, the J gene TRBJ1-4; D unresolved. V lost 4 bases and J lost 4, with 4 bases in between. The germline V gene has CDR1 MNHEY and CDR2 SVGAGI. The CDR3 runs 12 residues. This CDR3 is CASSSRNEKLFF. CDR3 nucleotide sequence: TGTGCCAGCAGTTCTCGTAATGAAAAACTGTTTTTT.

This clone came up a few times. This chain uses TRBV6-5 with TRBJ1-5; no reliable D call. This CDR3 comprises 14 residues. V was shortened by 5 bases and J by 2 bases, with 10 bases between the two germline ends. The germline V gene encodes CDR1 MNHEY and CDR2 SVGAGI. The CDR3: CASSPRGGNQPQHF. CDR3 DNA sequence: TGTGCCAGCAGTCCCCGGGGAGGCAATCAGCCCCAGCATTTT.

The chain joins TRBV28 to TRBJ1-5, with a weak D call TRBD1 (5 bases). Germline loops: CDR1 MDHEN, CDR2 SYDVKM. V was trimmed by 5 bases and J by 0 bases, leaving 14 bases between them. The CDR3 spans 16 residues. The CDR3 nucleotides are TGTGCCAGCAGTGCAGGCGGACAAATTAGCAATCAGCCCCAGCATTTT. It codes for CASSAGGQISNQPQHF.

This chain links TRBV5-1 with TRBJ2-7, with 7 bases lining up with TRBD1. In germline, CDR1 is SGHRS, CDR2 YFSETQ. V was clipped by 0 bases and J by 2 bases; unmatched bases: 8. The CDR3 is 16 amino acids. DNA of the CDR3: TGCGCCAGCAGCTTGGCTAGACAGGGTCAGACCTACGAGCAGTACTTC. Translating it yields CASSLARQGQTYEQYF. The whole variable domain, remainder taken from reference TRBV5-1 and TRBJ2-7, is KAGVTQTPRYLIKTRGQQVTLSCSPISGHRSVSWYQQTPGQGLQFLFEYFSETQRNKGNFPGRFSGRQFSNSRSEMNVSTLELGDSALYLCASSLARQGQTYEQYFGPGTRLTVT.

V usage is TRBV30 and J usage is TRBJ2-5, with 12 bases fitting TRBD2. V gave up 5 bases and J gave up 4 bases; unmatched junction bases: 5. The CDR3 runs to 14 residues. Germline values: CDR1 GTSNPN, CDR2 SVGIG (reference sequence). DNA of the CDR3: TGTGCCTGGGGACTAGCGGGAAGGGTAGAGACCCAGTACTTC. Its protein product is CAWGLAGRVETQYF.

The chain employs TRBV6-4 and TRBJ2-2; 9 nucleotides agree with TRBD1. The CDR3 consists of 15 residues. CDR1 is MRHNA and CDR2 is SNTAGT in the germline V gene. J gave up 6 bases and V 3 bases, and 5 bases lay outside the gene matches. The CDR3 reads CASSEGTGLAGELFF. CDR3 nucleotide sequence: TGTGCCAGCAGTGAAGGGACAGGGCTGGCCGGGGAGCTGTTTTTT.

This clone showed up just a few times. V usage is TRBV4-3 and J usage is TRBJ2-1; TRBD2 agrees at 7 bases. The CDR3 length is 17 residues. Germline V gives CDR1 LGHNA, CDR2 YSLEER. J gave up 3 bases and V 2 bases, and 10 bases lay outside the gene matches. In nucleotides, the CDR3 is TGCGCCAGCAGCCAATACGTGACTAGCAGGAGCTACAATGAGCAGTTCTTC. This gives the protein CASSQYVTSRSYNEQFF.

The chain combines TRBV7-9 with TRBJ2-1; 9 bases map to TRBD1. CDR1 and CDR2 (germline): SEHNR, FQNEAQ (reference sequence). V dropped 1 base and J dropped 9; count of bases not matched to a gene: 10. This CDR3 has 16 residues. The CDR3 DNA follows: TGTGCCAGCAGCTTAGTCGGGGGACAGGGCATATGTGAGCAGTTCTTC. As protein: CASSLVGGQGICEQFF.

The gene calls are TRBV5-1 and TRBJ2-1; 10 bases align to TRBD1. V shed 7 bases and J 4 bases; nucleotides not matched to a gene: 23. The germline V gene has CDR1 SGHRS and CDR2 YFSETQ. This CDR3 comprises 20 residues. The CDR3 reads CASSIPTGGDLSGGYNEQFF. In nucleotides, the CDR3 is TGCGCCAGCTCCATTCCGACAGGGGGCGATTTGTCGGGAGGTTACAATGAGCAGTTCTTC.

This chain connects TRBV12-5 to TRBJ1-1; TRBD1 matches at 7 bases. The CDR3 runs 16 residues. Germline V gene sequence: CDR1 LGHNT, CDR2 FRNRAP. V lost 2 bases and J lost 3; bases outside the gene matches: 9. The CDR3 here is CASGLSPGQIYTEAFF. CDR3 coding DNA: TGTGCTAGTGGTTTGTCACCGGGACAGATCTACACTGAAGCTTTCTTT. The complete variable domain, with remaining parts taken from reference TRBV12-5 and TRBJ1-1, reads DARVTQTPRHKVTEMGQEVTMRCQPILGHNTVFWYRQTMMQGLELLAYFRNRAPLDDSGMPKDRFSAEMPDATLATLKIQPSEPRDSAVYFCASGLSPGQIYTEAFFGQGTRLTVV.

The chain has TRBV7-3 and TRBJ2-1; 7 nucleotides match TRBD2. The CDR3 spans 16 residues. V trimming: 5 bases; J trimming: 7 bases; junction bases outside the gene matches: 14. Germline values: CDR1 SGHTA, CDR2 FQGTGA. CDR3 nucleotides: TGTGCCAGCAGCCCAGATGCTCGCGGGAGTACTAATGAGCAGTTCTTC. Translated: CASSPDARGSTNEQFF.